Given below is one T cell receptor (beta chain) in context. The data stem from a study of STAT5B mutations in CD4+ large granular lymphocyte leukemia. Sequencing was performed with immunoSEQ multiplex PCR; in TCRdb, only in-frame clones are kept and a portion is missing. The sample contains tens of thousands of clones, around 63% of which appear only once. With 0 bases removed from V and 1 base from J, the gap between germline ends came to 7 bases. The CDR3 runs 14 residues. Germline V lookup: CDR1 MNHNY, CDR2 SVGAGI (reference sequence). The clonotype comes from a human donor in good health. The chain employs TRBV6-6 and TRBJ2-7, with D perhaps TRBD1 or TRBD2 (5 bases each). Specimen: CD4+ T cells from blood buffy coats. The CDR3 loop is CASSYSRESYEQYF. The CDR3 DNA reads as TGTGCCAGCAGTTACTCCAGGGAGTCCTACGAGCAGTACTTC.